One sample yielded the 12 T cell receptor beta chains listed below, sequenced in a study of blood T cell repertoires in COVID-19. Clones were sequenced by immunoSEQ multiplex PCR, and TCRdb holds only the in-frame ones, with some missing. The sample includes around 140,000 clones, about 86% of them seen just once. The sequencing input was peripheral blood. The receptor set was obtained from a woman aged 60-75 years with acute or convalescent COVID-19.

V usage is TRBV5-6 and J usage is TRBJ2-3; 7 nucleotides line up with TRBD1. Per the germline V gene, CDR1 is SGHDT and CDR2 is YYEEEE. Trimming took 0 bases from V and 0 from J; bases not matched to a gene: 4. The CDR3 contains 16 residues. CDR3 protein: CASSLGPGQSTDTQYF. The CDR3 DNA follows: TGTGCCAGCAGCTTGGGACCGGGACAGAGCACAGATACGCAGTATTTT.

The chain has TRBV15 and TRBJ2-3, with D tentatively TRBD2 (7 bases). The CDR3 runs 17 residues. V lost 0 bases and J lost 2, with 15 bases in between. The germline CDR1 and CDR2 sequences are LNHNV and YYDKDF (reference sequence). For the CDR3, the DNA is TGTGCCACCAGCAGAGATTGGTCGGGGGGCAACACAGATACGCAGTATTTT. Protein sequence: CATSRDWSGGNTDTQYF.

The chain uses TRBV6-1 and TRBJ1-2; TRBD1 is a possible D gene (5 bases). Per the germline V gene, CDR1 is MNHNS and CDR2 is SASEGT. The CDR3 is made up of 16 amino acids. The ends were cut back, 2 bases at V and 8 bases at J, with 21 bases in the middle. CDR3 amino acids: CASSENSRGRIGGYTF. The CDR3 nucleotides read TGTGCCAGCAGTGAAAATAGTAGGGGAAGGATTGGAGGCTACACCTTC.

The rearrangement uses TRBV6-1 and TRBJ1-2; the D is unclear. The germline V gene has CDR1 MNHNS and CDR2 SASEGT. The CDR3 sequence is 15 residues long. V gave up 2 bases and J gave up 7 bases, with 17 bases separating them. The CDR3 DNA sequence: TGTGCCAGCAGTGAAAGAGGGCTACCCGGGTCTGGCTACACCTTC. Encoded protein: CASSERGLPGSGYTF.

This clone came up once. This chain links TRBV5-1 with TRBJ2-5; TRBD2 aligns across 14 bases. Germline CDR1 SGHRS, CDR2 YFSETQ. CDR3 length: 18 residues. With 1 base clipped from V and 3 bases from J, the junction kept 8 bases outside the gene matches. CDR3 in amino acids: CASSLTPRLAGGKETQYF. The DNA of the CDR3 is TGCGCCAGCAGCTTGACTCCTCGACTAGCGGGGGGGAAAGAGACCCAGTACTTC.

The V and J genes are TRBV6-5 and TRBJ1-2, with TRBD1 identical over 7 bases. J gave up 8 bases and V 2 bases, and 5 bases lay outside the gene matches. Germline V gives CDR1 MNHEY, CDR2 SVGAGI. The CDR3 runs to 13 residues. This CDR3 reads CASSYMTGHGYTF. CDR3 in DNA: TGTGCCAGCAGTTACATGACAGGGCACGGCTACACCTTC.

The rearrangement uses TRBV6-2 or TRBV6-3 and TRBJ1-2; 9 bases are a match to TRBD1. The J segment lost 3 bases and the V segment lost 4 bases, leaving 0 bases of the junction unmatched. CDR1 is MNHEY, CDR2 SVGEGT, per germline. This CDR3 has 13 amino acids. The CDR3 reads CASSWTGDYGYTF. The CDR3 coding sequence is TGTGCCAGCAGTTGGACAGGGGACTATGGCTACACCTTC.

The V call is TRBV14, the J call TRBJ2-3; D possibly corresponds to TRBD2 (6 bases). Germline CDR1 reads SGHDN; CDR2 reads FVKESK. Trimming left V 2 bases short and J 1 base short, with 10 bases between. The CDR3 contains 15 residues. The CDR3 protein is CASSQRLERTDTQYF. CDR3 coding DNA: TGTGCCAGCAGCCAACGACTAGAACGCACAGATACGCAGTATTTT.

This clone was seen only once. The genes are TRBV7-9 and TRBJ2-7; the match to TRBD1 covers 7 bases. Germline CDR1 is SEHNR and CDR2 is FQNEAQ (reference sequence). V lost 4 bases and J lost 4; bases outside the gene matches: 1. The length of the CDR3 is 12 residues. The CDR3 reads CASSSQGYEQYF. The CDR3 bases are TGTGCCAGCAGCTCACAGGGGTACGAGCAGTACTTC.

V is TRBV29-1 and J is TRBJ2-1; TRBD2 agrees at 12 bases. This CDR3 contains 16 residues. Germline CDR1 reads SQVTM; CDR2 reads ANQGSEA. V trimming: 1 base; J trimming: 0 bases; junction bases outside the gene matches: 1. CDR3 sequence (DNA): TGCAGCGTTGAAGGGACTAGCGGGGTCTCCTACAATGAGCAGTTCTTC. It translates to CSVEGTSGVSYNEQFF.

The chain combines TRBV30 with TRBJ2-1; D is possibly TRBD2 (5 bases). Trimming stripped 0 bases from V and 6 bases from J, with 9 bases between. The V gene's germline CDR1 is GTSNPN and CDR2 SVGIG (reference sequence). This CDR3 has 13 residues. The CDR3 reads CAWSVQRSNEQFF. The CDR3 DNA is TGTGCCTGGAGTGTACAGCGGAGCAATGAGCAGTTCTTC.

The chain couples TRBV18 to TRBJ1-5, with D perhaps matching TRBD1 (5 bases). CDR3 length equals 14 residues. Germline V CDR1 and CDR2: KGHSH, LQKENI. V gave up 4 bases and J gave up 2 bases, with 9 bases separating them. DNA of the CDR3: TGTGCCAGCTCACAGGGGTACGGCAATCAGCCCCAGCATTTT. As protein: CASSQGYGNQPQHF.